This is a list of T cell receptor beta chains from one sample in a study of blood T cell repertoires in COVID-19. The repertoire was sequenced with immunoSEQ multiplex PCR; TCRdb's copy has only in-frame clones and lacks some. The data contain 250,000 to 350,000 clones, 80% to 95% of them seen just once; the ten biggest clones take up roughly 1.1%. Sequencing input: PBMCs or T cells enriched from blood (not recorded which). These TCRs come from a woman in her twenties or thirties who had recovered from COVID-19. Each CDR3 is given with its conserved first and last residue. A D gene is named only where the DNA matches it firmly. Size is stated for part of the rows, as once, few or many counts, or as a class when the clone is expanded.

v_call: TRBV7-9
j_call: TRBJ2-7
d_call: TRBD1
clone_size: NA
cdr3_aa: CASSLGGTGEEQYF
cdr3_nt: TGTGCCAGCAGCTTAGGAGGGACAGGGGAAGAGCAGTACTTC

v_call: TRBV2
j_call: TRBJ2-1
d_call: TRBD1
clone_size: few
cdr3_aa: CASSVFGTGIQFF
cdr3_nt: TGTGCCAGCAGTGTTTTCGGGACAGGGATACAGTTCTTC

v_call: TRBV30
j_call: TRBJ2-7
d_call: NA
clone_size: once
cdr3_aa: CAQSTGTTYEQYF
cdr3_nt: TGTGCCCAAAGTACAGGGACGACCTACGAGCAGTACTTC

v_call: TRBV11-3
j_call: TRBJ2-1
d_call: NA
clone_size: NA
cdr3_aa: CASSLGVQGKVDEQFF
cdr3_nt: TGTGCCAGCAGCTTAGGGGTACAGGGTAAGGTGGATGAGCAGTTCTTC

v_call: TRBV18
j_call: TRBJ2-7
d_call: NA
clone_size: NA
cdr3_aa: CASSGSHVGNEQYF
cdr3_nt: TGTGCCAGCTCCGGGTCCCATGTAGGCAACGAGCAGTACTTC

v_call: TRBV6-2/TRBV6-3
j_call: TRBJ2-7
d_call: TRBD1
clone_size: NA
cdr3_aa: CASSLGQEYYEQYF
cdr3_nt: TGTGCCAGCAGTTTAGGACAGGAATACTACGAGCAGTACTTC

v_call: TRBV19
j_call: TRBJ1-5
d_call: TRBD1
clone_size: NA
cdr3_aa: CASSRQGGNQPQHF
cdr3_nt: TGTGCCAGTAGTAGACAGGGAGGAAATCAGCCCCAGCATTTT

v_call: TRBV9
j_call: TRBJ1-3
d_call: NA
clone_size: few
cdr3_aa: CASTEGFGDTIYF
cdr3_nt: TGTGCCAGCACCGAAGGGTTCGGGGACACCATATATTTT

v_call: TRBV19
j_call: TRBJ2-1
d_call: TRBD2
clone_size: NA
cdr3_aa: CASTPVKTSVNEQFF
cdr3_nt: TGTGCCAGTACCCCGGTTAAGACTAGCGTCAATGAGCAGTTCTTC

v_call: TRBV5-4
j_call: TRBJ1-2
d_call: NA
clone_size: once
cdr3_aa: CASSFGGNGYTF
cdr3_nt: TGTGCCAGCAGCTTCGGGGGAAATGGCTACACCTTC

v_call: TRBV4-1
j_call: TRBJ2-1
d_call: TRBD2
clone_size: NA
cdr3_aa: CASGTSDEQFF
cdr3_nt: TGCGCCAGCGGGACTAGCGATGAGCAGTTCTTC

v_call: TRBV7-9
j_call: TRBJ1-3
d_call: NA
clone_size: few
cdr3_aa: CASSLVRQSSGNTIYF
cdr3_nt: TGTGCCAGCAGCTTAGTCAGGCAGAGCTCTGGAAACACCATATATTTT

v_call: TRBV24-1
j_call: TRBJ2-1
d_call: TRBD2
clone_size: NA
cdr3_aa: CATPIGPGLANEQFF
cdr3_nt: TGTGCCACGCCGATCGGGCCGGGACTAGCCAATGAGCAGTTCTTC

v_call: TRBV5-4
j_call: TRBJ2-5
d_call: NA
clone_size: NA
cdr3_aa: CASSLTGGKNQETQYF
cdr3_nt: TGTGCCAGCAGCTTGACAGGAGGGAAGAACCAAGAGACCCAGTACTTC

v_call: TRBV2
j_call: TRBJ2-3
d_call: TRBD2
clone_size: NA
cdr3_aa: CASSLGLAVTDTQYF
cdr3_nt: TGTGCCAGCAGTCTTGGACTAGCGGTGACAGATACGCAGTATTTT

v_call: TRBV11-2
j_call: TRBJ2-7
d_call: TRBD2
clone_size: once
cdr3_aa: CASSPISGGTYEQYF
cdr3_nt: TGTGCCAGCAGCCCAATTAGCGGGGGCACCTACGAGCAGTACTTC

v_call: TRBV24-1
j_call: TRBJ2-1
d_call: NA
clone_size: NA
cdr3_aa: CATSDYRDSYNEQFF
cdr3_nt: TGTGCCACCAGTGATTACAGGGACTCCTACAATGAGCAGTTCTTC

v_call: TRBV19
j_call: TRBJ1-5
d_call: NA
clone_size: NA
cdr3_aa: CASSIQFQPQHF
cdr3_nt: TGTGCCAGTAGTATACAATTTCAGCCCCAGCATTTT

v_call: TRBV5-1
j_call: TRBJ2-7
d_call: TRBD1
clone_size: NA
cdr3_aa: CASSRTGGNLYEQYF
cdr3_nt: TGCGCCAGCAGCAGGACAGGGGGGAACCTCTACGAGCAGTACTTC

v_call: TRBV7-9
j_call: TRBJ2-1
d_call: TRBD2
clone_size: NA
cdr3_aa: CASSFPGLAGGQFF
cdr3_nt: TGTGCCAGCAGCTTCCCGGGACTAGCGGGAGGTCAGTTCTTC

v_call: TRBV28
j_call: TRBJ2-5
d_call: NA
clone_size: NA
cdr3_aa: CASSLPGQETQYF
cdr3_nt: TGTGCCAGCAGTTTACCAGGACAAGAGACCCAGTACTTC

v_call: TRBV15
j_call: TRBJ2-1
d_call: TRBD2
clone_size: NA
cdr3_aa: CATSRGLAGEQFF
cdr3_nt: TGTGCCACCAGCAGAGGACTAGCTGGTGAGCAGTTCTTC

v_call: TRBV6-2/TRBV6-3
j_call: TRBJ1-2
d_call: NA
clone_size: NA
cdr3_aa: CASSYIDPPTGSYGYTF
cdr3_nt: TGTGCCAGCAGTTATATAGACCCCCCCACAGGGTCCTATGGCTACACCTTC

v_call: TRBV19
j_call: TRBJ2-7
d_call: TRBD1
clone_size: NA
cdr3_aa: CATKLGQGSYEQYF
cdr3_nt: TGTGCCACCAAGCTAGGACAGGGCTCCTACGAGCAGTACTTC

v_call: TRBV7-9
j_call: TRBJ2-1
d_call: NA
clone_size: NA
cdr3_aa: CASSQLEEFNEQFF
cdr3_nt: TGCGCCAGCAGCCAGCTCGAGGAGTTCAATGAGCAGTTCTTC

v_call: TRBV28
j_call: TRBJ1-1
d_call: TRBD1
clone_size: once
cdr3_aa: CASSRDSLNTEAFF
cdr3_nt: TGTGCCAGCAGTCGGGACAGCTTGAACACTGAAGCTTTCTTT

v_call: TRBV10-3
j_call: TRBJ1-2
d_call: TRBD1
clone_size: NA
cdr3_aa: CAISGKEGQGAGYTF
cdr3_nt: TGTGCCATCAGTGGCAAAGAGGGACAGGGCGCAGGCTACACCTTC

v_call: TRBV6-2/TRBV6-3
j_call: TRBJ2-3
d_call: TRBD2
clone_size: NA
cdr3_aa: CASSGRENWDTQYF
cdr3_nt: TGTGCCAGCAGTGGGCGGGAGAATTGGGATACGCAGTATTTT

v_call: TRBV5-4
j_call: TRBJ2-7
d_call: TRBD2
clone_size: NA
cdr3_aa: CASSLGAGGWYEQYF
cdr3_nt: TGTGCCAGCAGCTTGGGAGCGGGAGGGTGGTACGAGCAGTACTTC

v_call: TRBV5-4
j_call: TRBJ1-4
d_call: NA
clone_size: NA
cdr3_aa: CASSLAEGELFF
cdr3_nt: TGTGCCAGCAGCTTGGCTGAGGGAGAACTGTTTTTT

v_call: TRBV29-1
j_call: TRBJ1-5
d_call: TRBD1
clone_size: NA
cdr3_aa: CSFWTGGSSQHF
cdr3_nt: TGCAGCTTCTGGACAGGGGGTTCGTCCCAGCATTTT

v_call: TRBV11-3
j_call: TRBJ2-2
d_call: TRBD1
clone_size: NA
cdr3_aa: CASSLGDRAHTGELFF
cdr3_nt: TGTGCCAGCAGCTTAGGTGACAGGGCCCACACCGGGGAGCTGTTTTTT

v_call: TRBV7-6
j_call: TRBJ1-1
d_call: NA
clone_size: NA
cdr3_aa: CASSSQENTEAFF
cdr3_nt: TGTGCCAGCAGCTCACAGGAGAACACTGAAGCTTTCTTT